This T cell receptor (beta chain) derives from a study of Ad26.COV2.S vaccination and SARS-CoV-2 variants. The method was immunoSEQ multiplex PCR; TCRdb's version includes in-frame clones alone and lacks a portion of them. The table lists roughly 680,000 clones, roughly 90% of them singletons, with approximately 1.5% in the top ten. The CDR3 has 14 amino acids. Germline-derived CDR1 and CDR2 are LGHDT and YNNKEL (reference sequence). V dropped 1 base and J dropped 6 bases, with 12 bases sitting between them. Treatment noted: around 19 received Ad26.COV2.S at low or high dose, single or two shots; a few received placebo; per-sample allocation not given. Sampling was done on day 63 after the first vaccine or placebo injection.

This sequence joins TRBV3-1 (or the pseudogene TRBV3-2) and TRBJ2-5; perhaps D is TRBD1 or TRBD2 (5 bases each). This sequence originates from a person aged 18-65 years who received the Ad26.COV2.S COVID-19 vaccine or a placebo. Sequenced material: peripheral blood, taken in a trial of Ad26.COV2.S vaccine versus placebo. CDR3 nucleotide sequence: TGTGCCAGCAGCCAAGTGGCCAGGGAGCAGACCCAGTACTTC. Translating it yields CASSQVAREQTQYF.